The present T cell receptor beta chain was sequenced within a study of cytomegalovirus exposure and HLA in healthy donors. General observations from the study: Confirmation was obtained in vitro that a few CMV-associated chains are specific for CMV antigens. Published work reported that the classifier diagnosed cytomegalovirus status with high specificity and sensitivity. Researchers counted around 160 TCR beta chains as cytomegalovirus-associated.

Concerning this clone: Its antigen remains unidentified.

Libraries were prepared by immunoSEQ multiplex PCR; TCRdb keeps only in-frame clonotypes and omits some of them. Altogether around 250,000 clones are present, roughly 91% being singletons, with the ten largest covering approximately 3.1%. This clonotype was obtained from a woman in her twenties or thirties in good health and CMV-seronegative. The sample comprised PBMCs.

As DNA, the CDR3 is TGTGCCAGCAGTCCTAGACCATCAGGAGAGACCCAGTACTTC. Protein sequence: CASSPRPSGETQYF. This sequence joins TRBV27 and TRBJ2-5, with D unresolved. CDR1 is MNHEY, CDR2 SMNVEV, per germline (reference sequence). The CDR3 has 14 amino acids. V was shortened by 5 bases and J by 4 bases, with 14 bases between the two germline ends.